This is a list of T cell receptor beta chains from one sample in a study of T-cell memory formation after mild COVID-19. Each CDR3 protein gets one entry after TCRdb re-called the 5' RACE reads with MiXCR. The sample comprises 40,000 to 45,000 distinct CDR3 sequences, 7.3% of which are singletons, and about 1.5% rests with the top ten. The sequenced sample consisted of PBMCs or a T cell subset sorted from them (not recorded which). The receptors were sampled from a man younger than 30 who had mild COVID-19 (a few samples of this study predate the infection). Cell type and time point are not known. CDR3s include the opening cysteine and the closing phenylalanine or tryptophan. The D gene is left open where the match is weak. A clone size is listed for some rows: how often the clone was seen (once, few, many), or a class if it is expanded.

D: .
size: many
V: TRBV11-2
J: TRBJ2-5
DNA: TGTGCCAGCAGCTTAGCAGGGACGGAGACCCAGTACTTC
CDR3: CASSLAGTETQYF

D: .
size: few
V: TRBV4-3
J: TRBJ2-2
DNA: TGCGCCAGCAGCCAAGAGGACAGCTCAGACTCGAACACCGGGGAGCTGTTTTTT
CDR3: CASSQEDSSDSNTGELFF

D: .
size: many
V: TRBV7-9
J: TRBJ2-3
DNA: TGTGCCAGCAGCCCTCCAGCGGGTGTCGCAGATACGCAGTATTTT
CDR3: CASSPPAGVADTQYF

D: TRBD1
size: few
V: TRBV7-9
J: TRBJ1-5
DNA: TGTGCCAGCAGCTTAGCCAGACAGGGGGCCAATCAGCCCCAGCATTTT
CDR3: CASSLARQGANQPQHF

D: .
size: few
V: TRBV5-6
J: TRBJ2-7
DNA: TGTGCCAGCATGGTCCGATTGACGCTTTACGAGCAGTACTTC
CDR3: CASMVRLTLYEQYF

D: .
size: few
V: TRBV29-1
J: TRBJ1-2
DNA: TGCAGCGTGACCGGGGCCAACTATGGCTACACCTTC
CDR3: CSVTGANYGYTF

D: .
size: .
V: TRBV24-1
J: TRBJ1-2
DNA: TGTGCCACCAGTGATATGGGGATTGGCTACACCTTC
CDR3: CATSDMGIGYTF

D: .
size: .
V: TRBV12-3/TRBV12-4
J: TRBJ1-1
DNA: TGTGCCAGCATTTCCAGGGCCTTGATGAACACTGAAGCTTTCTTT
CDR3: CASISRALMNTEAFF

D: TRBD1
size: few
V: TRBV7-9
J: TRBJ1-2
DNA: TGTGCCAGCAGCGACCGGGACAGTAACTATGGCTACACCTTC
CDR3: CASSDRDSNYGYTF

D: .
size: many
V: TRBV20-1
J: TRBJ2-1
DNA: TGCAGTGCTAGAGTTCCTGGGATCCAGACTTACAATGAGCAGTTCTTC
CDR3: CSARVPGIQTYNEQFF

D: .
size: .
V: TRBV7-6
J: TRBJ2-1
DNA: TGTGCCAGCAGCAGAACAAGAAATGAGCAGTTCTTC
CDR3: CASSRTRNEQFF

D: TRBD2
size: few
V: TRBV4-1
J: TRBJ2-2
DNA: TGCGCCAGCAGCCGGACTAGGTCCAACACCGGGGAGCTGTTTTTT
CDR3: CASSRTRSNTGELFF

D: .
size: few
V: TRBV19
J: TRBJ1-5
DNA: TGTGCCAGTAGCCGGGCCCAGATGGGTCAGCCCCAGCATTTT
CDR3: CASSRAQMGQPQHF

D: TRBD2
size: few
V: TRBV7-2
J: TRBJ2-5
DNA: TGTGCCAGCAGCTTCGAAGCGGGGGGGACCCAGTACTTC
CDR3: CASSFEAGGTQYF

D: .
size: few
V: TRBV2
J: TRBJ1-2
DNA: TGTGCCAGCACTGGAATCCAGGGCCCCCTCAACTATGGCTACACCTTC
CDR3: CASTGIQGPLNYGYTF

D: TRBD2
size: many
V: TRBV20-1
J: TRBJ2-3
DNA: TGCAGTGCTAGAGGCGGGGGGCCGGATACTAGTACGCAGTATTTT
CDR3: CSARGGGPDTSTQYF

D: TRBD2
size: few
V: TRBV5-1
J: TRBJ2-1
DNA: TGCGCCAGCAGCTCACTCGGCGGGGGGCCCAGCTCCTACAATGAGCAGTTCTTC
CDR3: CASSSLGGGPSSYNEQFF

D: .
size: .
V: TRBV19
J: TRBJ1-5
DNA: TGTGCCAGTAGTATTTCCGGGAGTCAGCCCCAGCATTTT
CDR3: CASSISGSQPQHF

D: .
size: many
V: TRBV7-3
J: TRBJ2-1
DNA: TGTGCCAGCAGCCAGGGCGGCTCCTACAATGAGCAGTTCTTC
CDR3: CASSQGGSYNEQFF

D: TRBD2
size: medium-sized
V: TRBV5-6
J: TRBJ2-3
DNA: TGTGCCAGTACTAGCGGGGTAGCAGATACGCAGTATTTT
CDR3: CASTSGVADTQYF

D: .
size: few
V: TRBV6-2/TRBV6-3
J: TRBJ2-5
DNA: TGTGCCAGCAGTTATAACGGGGCAGGGGAGACCCAGTACTTC
CDR3: CASSYNGAGETQYF

D: TRBD2
size: .
V: TRBV10-2
J: TRBJ2-7
DNA: TGCGCCAGCAGTACAGGGACTAGCGGGGGGTACGAGCAGTACTTC
CDR3: CASSTGTSGGYEQYF

D: .
size: .
V: TRBV9
J: TRBJ1-2
DNA: TGTGCCAGCAGCGTAGAGCCCCGAAGCGGCTACACCTTC
CDR3: CASSVEPRSGYTF

D: TRBD2
size: .
V: TRBV7-2
J: TRBJ2-3
DNA: TGTGCCAGCAGCGGTAGCGGGGCCCTCGGAGATACGCAGTATTTT
CDR3: CASSGSGALGDTQYF

D: .
size: many
V: TRBV6-5
J: TRBJ1-1
DNA: TGTGCCAGCACCCCAAGACCCACAGGGCACACTGAAGCTTTCTTT
CDR3: CASTPRPTGHTEAFF

D: .
size: .
V: TRBV12-3/TRBV12-4
J: TRBJ2-7
DNA: TGTGCCAGCAGCCCGGGACTGCAGTACGAGCAGTACTTC
CDR3: CASSPGLQYEQYF

D: TRBD2
size: many
V: TRBV7-9
J: TRBJ2-5
DNA: TGTGCCAGCAGCCTAGCGGGGGGGTCAGAGACCCAGTACTTC
CDR3: CASSLAGGSETQYF

D: .
size: few
V: TRBV11-2
J: TRBJ1-1
DNA: TGTGCCAGCAGCCCAGGACAGCTGAACACTGAAGCTTTCTTT
CDR3: CASSPGQLNTEAFF

D: .
size: .
V: TRBV5-1
J: TRBJ2-3
DNA: TGCGCCAGCAGCCCCGGACTCCCTTTAGATACGCAGTATTTT
CDR3: CASSPGLPLDTQYF

D: TRBD2
size: many
V: TRBV7-2
J: TRBJ2-3
DNA: TGTGCCAGCAGCACCTTGGGGGTGGTAGCGGGGGCATTGCAGTATTTT
CDR3: CASSTLGVVAGALQYF

D: .
size: .
V: TRBV7-2
J: TRBJ2-1
DNA: TGTGCCAGCAGCTTAGGAACGTACAATGAGCAGTTCTTC
CDR3: CASSLGTYNEQFF

D: .
size: many
V: TRBV24-1
J: TRBJ1-1
DNA: TGTGCCACCAGTGACCGGAGGAACACTGAAGCTTTCTTT
CDR3: CATSDRRNTEAFF

D: .
size: .
V: TRBV5-1
J: TRBJ1-1
DNA: TGCGCCAGCAGCTACTGGGGGGACACTGAAGCTTTCTTT
CDR3: CASSYWGDTEAFF

D: .
size: .
V: TRBV13
J: TRBJ2-6
DNA: TGTGCCAGCAGCCCTCGTTGGGACACCTCTGGGGCCAACGTCCTGACTTTC
CDR3: CASSPRWDTSGANVLTF

D: .
size: few
V: TRBV10-3
J: TRBJ1-1
DNA: TGTGCCACTCAACTGAACACTGAAGCTTTCTTT
CDR3: CATQLNTEAFF